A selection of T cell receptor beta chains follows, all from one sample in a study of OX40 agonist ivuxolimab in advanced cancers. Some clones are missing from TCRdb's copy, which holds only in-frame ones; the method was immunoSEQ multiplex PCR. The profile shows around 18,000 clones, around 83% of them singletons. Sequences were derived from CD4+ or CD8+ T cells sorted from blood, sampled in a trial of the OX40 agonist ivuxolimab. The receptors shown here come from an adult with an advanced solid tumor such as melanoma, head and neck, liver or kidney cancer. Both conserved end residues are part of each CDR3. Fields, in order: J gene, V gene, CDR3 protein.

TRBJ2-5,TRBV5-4,CASSLAGRGQETQYF
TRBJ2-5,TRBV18,CASSSGQHQETQYF
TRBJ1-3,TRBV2,CASSGIIGSPGNTIYF
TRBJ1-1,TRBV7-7,CASSLAQNTEAFF
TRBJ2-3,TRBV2,CASSESGVTDTQYF
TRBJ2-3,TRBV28,CASTPDRGADTQYF
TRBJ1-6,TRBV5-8,CASTKGVPNSPLHF
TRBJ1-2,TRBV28,CASSLTAFRAGYTF
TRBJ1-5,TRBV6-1,CASSPGQLNQPQHF
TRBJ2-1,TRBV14,CASSQRHFSSYNEQFF
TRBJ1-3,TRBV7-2,CASSSGQRSSGNTIYF
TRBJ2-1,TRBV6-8,CAKGGAYNEQFF
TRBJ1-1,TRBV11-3,CASRETGGKTEAFF
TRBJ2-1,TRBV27,CASSLLGLAGEQFF
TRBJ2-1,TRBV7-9,CASSARLAGGYNEQFF
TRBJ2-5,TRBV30,CAWNDGARETQYF
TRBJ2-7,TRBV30,CAWSVALVALSYEQYF
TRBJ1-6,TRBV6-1,CASSEPRQGARSPLHF
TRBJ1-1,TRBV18,CASSPGHLVTEAFF
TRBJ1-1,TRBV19,CASSSFQDRAEAFF
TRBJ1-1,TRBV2,CASSKGQGNTEAFF
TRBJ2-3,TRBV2,CASISLQGGVTDTQYF
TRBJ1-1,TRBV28,CASNTDRTNTEAFF
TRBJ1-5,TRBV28,CASSFRDRRHQPQHF
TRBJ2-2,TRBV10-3,CAIRDGNTGELFF
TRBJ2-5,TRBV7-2,CASSSTPSLETQYF
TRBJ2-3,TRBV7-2,CASSLALRTGSDTQYF
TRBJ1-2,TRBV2,CASNTLGGGYTF
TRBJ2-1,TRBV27,CASSLERPYNEQFF
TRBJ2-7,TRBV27,CASTPPDRPYEQYF
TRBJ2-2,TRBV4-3,CASSQERGSGELFF
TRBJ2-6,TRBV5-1,CASSSRGAGANVLTF
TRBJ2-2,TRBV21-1,CASSREQGVNGELFF
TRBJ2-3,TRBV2,CASSGSPSSDTQYF
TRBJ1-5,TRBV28,CASWTEQGNQPQHF
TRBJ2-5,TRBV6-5,CASSWADHRGRETQYF
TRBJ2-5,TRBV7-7,CASSVAGARETQYF
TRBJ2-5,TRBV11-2,CASSLDPGKTQYF
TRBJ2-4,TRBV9,CASSVAAGGGRNIQYF
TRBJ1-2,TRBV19,CASRKTGDGYTF
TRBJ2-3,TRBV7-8,CASSLAFRGDTQYF
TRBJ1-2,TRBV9,CASSLRQGGNYGYTF
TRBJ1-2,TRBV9,CASSGGQGLPGYTF
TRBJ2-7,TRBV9,CASSALIEQYF
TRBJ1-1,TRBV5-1,CASSLEGTRGGTEAFF
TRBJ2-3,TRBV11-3,CASSVRHTDTQYF
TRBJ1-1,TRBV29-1,CSVKQGNTEAFF
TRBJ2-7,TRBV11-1,CASSPDRGEQYF
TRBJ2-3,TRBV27,CASRSLGTGEDTQYF
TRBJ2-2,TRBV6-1,CASSVSLADTGELFF
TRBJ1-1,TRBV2,CASGSEGNTEAFF
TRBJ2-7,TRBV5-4,CASSLRDGVGEQYF
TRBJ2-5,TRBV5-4,CASTKRGGGALETQYF
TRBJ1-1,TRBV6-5,CASTPRGRTEAFF
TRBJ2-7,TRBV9,CASSPLASGYEQYF
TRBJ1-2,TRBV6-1,CASSETQGAGYGYTF
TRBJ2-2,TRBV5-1,CASSLDPWNTGELFF
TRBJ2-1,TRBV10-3,CAISGTTGPTQFF
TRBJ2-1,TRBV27,CASSFPGLSYNEQFF